These 21 T cell receptor beta chains came from one sample sequenced in a study of beta chain features in type 1 diabetes. Reverse transcription of all isolated RNA meant that expressed TCRB transcripts were sequenced. Assay used: immunoSEQ multiplex PCR; TCRdb lists only in-frame clones, some missing. This table has more than 300,000 clones, more than 13% appearing once. Sequenced material: naive CD4+ T cells from blood. The receptors derive from a young woman in good health.

This clone was observed a handful of times. Other DNA sequences in the sample encode the same CDR3. The chain uses TRBV30 and TRBJ1-1; TRBD1 might be the D (5 bases). CDR3 length equals 11 residues. The germline V gene has CDR1 GTSNPN and CDR2 SVGIG (reference sequence). Trimming took 0 bases from V and 8 from J, leaving 7 bases between them. CDR3 sequence: CAWSVGGEAFF. The CDR3 nucleotides read TGTGCCTGGAGTGTGGGGGGGGAAGCTTTCTTT.

The rearrangement uses TRBV6-6 and TRBJ2-1; D may be TRBD1 (5 bases). The CDR3 is 12 amino acids. V lost 5 bases to trimming and J lost 7 bases, with 9 bases between them. Germline loops: CDR1 MNHNY, CDR2 SVGAGI (reference sequence). The CDR3 loop reads CASSDSWNEQFF. In DNA form, the CDR3 reads TGTGCCAGCAGTGACAGTTGGAATGAGCAGTTCTTC.

The J gene is TRBJ2-7, the V gene TRBV11-2, with D unresolved. The CDR3 totals 14 residues. CDR1 is SGHAT, CDR2 FQNNGV, per germline. V was cut by 1 base and J by 6 bases, with 13 bases left in between. CDR3 bases: TGTGCCAGCAGCTTAGCAACTTTTGCCTCCGAGCAGTACTTC. Translated: CASSLATFASEQYF.

This clone was counted between two and nine times. The genes are TRBV15 and TRBJ2-7, with a weak D call TRBD2 (5 bases). Trimming cost V 5 bases and J 5 bases, with 10 bases left between them. Germline V CDR1 and CDR2: LNHNV, YYDKDF (reference sequence). This CDR3 has 12 amino acids. The chain's CDR3 is CATSRPGDEQYF. DNA for the CDR3: TGTGCCACCAGCCGACCCGGGGACGAGCAGTACTTC.

The CDR3 sequence: CAISRGETQYF. In DNA form, the CDR3 reads TGTGCCATCAGCAGGGGAGAGACCCAGTACTTC. The chain couples TRBV10-3 to TRBJ2-5; possible D gene TRBD1, 6 bases. This CDR3 has 11 amino acids. Trimming left V 6 bases short and J 4 bases short, with 6 bases between. Germline lookup yields CDR1 ENHRY and CDR2 SYGVKD.

The rearrangement uses TRBV27 and TRBJ2-3; 8 bases match TRBD2. The CDR3 totals 14 residues. Germline values: CDR1 MNHEY, CDR2 SMNVEV (reference sequence). Unmatched junction bases numbered 9, after V lost 5 bases and J lost 8 bases. The DNA of the CDR3 is TGTGCCAGCAGTCCGGGGGGGCGAAGGGGTACGCAGTATTTT. It encodes CASSPGGRRGTQYF.

This clone was found a few times. The chain recombines TRBV2 with TRBJ1-5, with D perhaps TRBD1 (5 bases). The CDR3 spans 15 residues. Per the germline V gene, CDR1 is SNHLY and CDR2 is FYNNEI. V was clipped by 1 base and J by 7 bases, with 14 bases between them. Here the CDR3 DNA reads TGTGCCAGCAGTGAAGGAACAGGAGCTAGGCAGCCCCAGCATTTT. Protein: CASSEGTGARQPQHF.

The genes are TRBV29-1 and TRBJ2-7, with 9 bases identical to TRBD2. After removal of 3 bases from V and 1 base from J, the junction contained 7 bases not matched to a gene. This CDR3 contains 15 residues. In germline, CDR1 is SQVTM, CDR2 ANQGSEA. CDR3 nucleotide sequence: TGCAGCGTTGAGACTCTAGCGGGACTTTCCTACGAGCAGTACTTC. It codes for CSVETLAGLSYEQYF.

With respect to this clone: At one end, the junction sequence differs from germline, possibly due to a read error. The chain employs TRBV7-7 and TRBJ2-5; TRBD1 is a possible D gene (5 bases). The CDR3 sequence is 13 residues long. CDR1 and CDR2 from the germline V gene are SSHAT and FNYEAQ (reference sequence). This chain's CDR3 is CASSLARAETQYF. CDR3 in DNA: TGTGCTAGCAGCTTAGCCAGGGCCGAGACCCAGTACTTC.

This clone was recorded a few times. V usage is TRBV5-1 and J usage is TRBJ2-2; D is uncertain. The V end was cut by 0 bases, the J end by 4 bases, with 10 bases between. Germline loops: CDR1 SGHRS, CDR2 YFSETQ. This CDR3 has 15 amino acids. CDR3 sequence reads: CASSLGPSGTGELFF. CDR3 sequence (DNA): TGCGCCAGCAGCTTGGGGCCTTCGGGCACCGGGGAGCTGTTTTTT. Complete variable domain (other parts from reference TRBV5-1 and TRBJ2-2): KAGVTQTPRYLIKTRGQQVTLSCSPISGHRSVSWYQQTPGQGLQFLFEYFSETQRNKGNFPGRFSGRQFSNSRSEMNVSTLELGDSALYLCASSLGPSGTGELFFGEGSRLTVL.

This clone was detected only a few times. CDR3 in DNA: TGTGCCAGCAGTTATCGAGGGCGGGAAGGGTACTATGAGCAGTTCTTC. It codes for CASSYRGREGYYEQFF. The J gene is TRBJ2-1, the V gene TRBV6-8, with a tentative D call TRBD2 (6 bases). Trimming removed 3 bases at V and 8 bases at J, with 20 bases between. CDR1 is MNHGY, CDR2 SAAAGT, per germline. The CDR3 spans 16 residues.

This clone showed up just a few times. This chain links TRBV11-1 with TRBJ2-7; D is perhaps TRBD2 (6 bases). CDR1 and CDR2 (germline): SGHAT, FQDESV (reference sequence). This CDR3 is built from 15 residues. Trimming shortened V by 5 bases and J by 0 bases, and 14 bases separated the two germline ends. The CDR3 is CASSANRGSSYEQYF. CDR3 sequence (DNA): TGTGCCAGCAGCGCAAACCGGGGGTCCTCCTACGAGCAGTACTTC.

The rearrangement uses TRBV2 and TRBJ2-5, with D tentatively TRBD1 (5 bases). CDR1 is SNHLY, CDR2 FYNNEI, per germline. The CDR3 spans 14 residues. The ends were cut back, 8 bases at V and 2 bases at J, with 15 bases in the middle. The CDR3 DNA is TGTGCCAGCCGTAACTCCCAGGGACAAGAGACCCAGTACTTC. This sequence encodes CASRNSQGQETQYF. The entire variable domain, with the rest obtained from reference TRBV2 and TRBJ2-5, is as follows: EPEVTQTPSHQVTQMGQEVILRCVPISNHLYFYWYRQILGQKVEFLVSFYNNEISEKSEIFDDQFSVERPDGSNFTLKIRSTKLEDSAMYFCASRNSQGQETQYFGPGTRLLVL.

The CDR3 DNA sequence: TGTGCCAGCAGTTTAAGGAACTTAGGCGGGCAGCCCCAGCATTTT. This gives the protein CASSLRNLGGQPQHF. The V gene is TRBV28, the J gene TRBJ1-5; D is uncertain. CDR3 length: 15 residues. CDR1 is MDHEN and CDR2 is SYDVKM in the germline V gene. V lost 2 bases and J lost 7, with 15 bases in between. The complete variable domain, with remaining parts taken from reference TRBV28 and TRBJ1-5, reads DVKVTQSSRYLVKRTGEKVFLECVQDMDHENMFWYRQDPGLGLRLIYFSYDVKMKEKGDIPEGYSVSREKKERFSLILESASTNQTSMYLCASSLRNLGGQPQHFGDGTRLSIL.

This clone was seen a few times. The rearrangement uses TRBV27 and TRBJ2-1; 10 nucleotides line up with TRBD1. Per the germline V gene, CDR1 is MNHEY and CDR2 is SMNVEV (reference sequence). V was clipped by 6 bases and J by 8 bases; unmatched bases: 4. The CDR3 extends over 13 amino acids. The CDR3, as DNA: TGTGCCAGCAGACGACAGGGGGCCTATGAGCAGTTCTTC. Amino acids: CASRRQGAYEQFF.

This clone was seen a few times. CDR3 sequence (DNA): TGCAGTGCGGCAGGGTACGGGGGCTACACCTTC. Residues: CSAAGYGGYTF. This chain connects TRBV20-1 to TRBJ1-2; D possibly corresponds to TRBD1 (5 bases). Trimming pared 6 bases from V and 8 bases from J, leaving 13 bases between. CDR3 length: 11 residues. Germline CDR1 is DFQATT and CDR2 is SNEGSKA (reference sequence).

Regarding this clone: One end of the junction varies from germline; a read error may be responsible. V usage is TRBV30 and J usage is TRBJ2-3; tentative D call: TRBD2 (5 bases). This CDR3 is built from 15 residues. Germline assignment: CDR1 GTSNPN and CDR2 SVGIG (reference sequence). DNA for the CDR3: TGTGCCTGGGACAAAGAACTAGGTAGCATAGATACGCAGTATTTT. As protein: CAWDKELGSIDTQYF.

The chain employs TRBV29-1 and TRBJ1-4; unclear D gene. Trimming shortened V by 4 bases and J by 2 bases, and 8 bases separated the two germline ends. CDR1 SQVTM and CDR2 ANQGSEA come from the germline V gene. This CDR3 contains 13 residues. CDR3 bases: TGCAGCGTTGGTCCGGGGACTAATGAAAAACTGTTTTTT. This encodes CSVGPGTNEKLFF. The variable domain in full, with the rest retrieved from reference TRBV29-1 and TRBJ1-4, is SAVISQKPSRDICQRGTSLTIQCQVDSQVTMMFWYRQQPGQSLTLIATANQGSEATYESGFVIDKFPISRPNLTFSTLTVSNMSPEDSSIYLCSVGPGTNEKLFFGSGTQLSVL.

The chain combines TRBV18 with TRBJ2-2; 7 bases fit TRBD1. The junction had 4 bases not matched to a gene; V was cut back by 6 bases and J by 0 bases. From germline, CDR1 is KGHSH and CDR2 LQKENI. CDR3 length: 15 residues. CDR3 DNA sequence: TGTGCCAGCTCGTTCGACAGGGCGAACACCGGGGAGCTGTTTTTT. Its protein product is CASSFDRANTGELFF.

As DNA, the CDR3 is TGTGCCAGCAGCTTAGCAGGGGGACCTAGCACAGATACGCAGTATTTT. Translated: CASSLAGGPSTDTQYF. The chain has TRBV13 and TRBJ2-3, with 7 bases lining up with TRBD1. CDR1 PRHDT and CDR2 FYEKMQ come from the germline V gene (reference sequence). V was pared by 1 base and J by 0 bases, with 4 bases of the junction left unmatched. The CDR3 contains 16 residues.

This clone was seen only a few times. The chain combines TRBV29-1 with TRBJ2-6; 8 bases align to TRBD2. The germline gives CDR1 SQVTM, CDR2 ANQGSEA. This CDR3 is 16 amino acids long. Trimming at V came to 4 bases and at J to 0 bases, leaving 5 bases not matched to a gene. The CDR3 is CSVGTSGNSGANVLTF. For the CDR3, the DNA is TGCAGCGTTGGTACTAGCGGCAACTCTGGGGCCAACGTCCTGACTTTC.